This TCR beta chain was captured by sequencing in a study of cytotoxic CD8 clonotypes in ibrutinib-treated CLL. Background on the study: Response samples were drawn at a median of approximately 11 months of treatment, range 6 to 36. Regarding the study as a whole: Clonality showed a rise at ibrutinib response that reversed toward baseline at progression.

Germline CDR1 LGHNA, CDR2 YSLEER. Trimming pared 4 bases from V and 2 bases from J, leaving 17 bases between. The CDR3 loop spans 16 amino acids. With cryopreserved PBMCs as the source, about 2.2 micrograms of genomic DNA went to TCR beta libraries. TCRdb's table, derived via immunoSEQ multiplex PCR, lists solely in-frame clones and lacks some. Among approximately 200,000 clones listed, 72% were seen once. Concerning this clone: What it binds is unknown.

The clonotype was recovered from a human donor with chronic lymphocytic leukemia. This specimen consisted of PBMCs, obtained after 24 months of ibrutinib treatment. The chain combines TRBV4-3 with TRBJ1-1; the D gene is possibly TRBD1 (6 bases). The CDR3 coding sequence is TGCGCCAGCAGCCCGGGACACACCATCGCCAACACTGAAGCTTTCTTT. It encodes CASSPGHTIANTEAFF.